The clone carrying this T cell receptor beta chain was counted at least ten times. The antigen is undetermined. The source of the sample is a study of T-cell reconstitution after alpha-beta-depleted transplantation in children. Study observations and caveats: Two months or so post-transplant, alpha-beta T cells reportedly derived from several hundred expanded graft clones. Counts and diversity of T cells one year after transplant came mostly from newly produced T cells. Surviving recipient cells, namely T cells and thymic progenitors, were the source of high day-60 TCRbeta diversity in some patients.

The library targeted TCRbeta and was prepared with unique molecular identifiers. TCRdb independently ran MiXCR on the PCR reads; one entry per CDR3 protein. The sample has about 300,000 distinct CDR3 sequences, 7.5% to 9% seen once. Sequenced here: peripheral blood, sampled 360 days after TCRalphabeta/CD19-depleted stem cell transplant. The sequence came from a female patient aged 2-15 years who had a stem cell transplant for Fanconi anemia, so the T cells may come from the graft donor.

The CDR3 reads CASSFPSTSGRIYEQYF. The CDR3 region has the DNA TGTGCCAGCAGCTTTCCATCCACCAGCGGGCGAATATACGAGCAGTACTTC. The chain recombines TRBV7-9 with TRBJ2-7; a weak D match, TRBD2 (6 bases). Trimming left V 3 bases short and J 4 bases short, with 22 bases between. Per germline, CDR1 SEHNR and CDR2 FQNEAQ (reference sequence). This CDR3 spans 17 amino acids.